The sequence of this TCR beta chain was determined in a study of beta chain features in type 1 diabetes. This CDR3 spans 14 amino acids. Per germline, CDR1 LGHNA and CDR2 YSLEER. Trimming shortened V by 1 base and J by 2 bases, and 8 bases separated the two germline ends. Expressed TCRB transcripts got sequenced, as all isolated RNA was reverse transcribed. The data were produced by immunoSEQ multiplex PCR, yet TCRdb's version contains in-frame clones alone and is incomplete. The repertoire holds roughly 450,000 clones, with roughly an eighth as singletons. The chain couples TRBV4-3 to TRBJ2-5; D uncertain. Sequencing was carried out using naive CD4+ T cells from blood. This clonotype was sampled from a woman under 30 in good health. CDR3 protein: CASSQAVGQETQYF. As DNA, the CDR3 is TGCGCCAGCAGCCAAGCTGTTGGGCAAGAGACCCAGTACTTC.